A single sample gave rise to the 28 T cell receptor beta chains below, sequenced in a study of cytomegalovirus exposure and HLA in healthy donors (TCRdb year 2017). Library preparation used the immunoSEQ multiplex PCR assay. For the multiplex PCR, a mixture combining 60 forward primers for TCR Vbeta segments and 13 reverse primers for TCR Jbeta segments was used. Entries here come from immuneACCESS through TCRdb and include only in-frame sequences with V and J called. Some clones fail to appear in such tables; in the studies checked, an unresolved V gene covers under half of the shortfall, and the cause of the remainder is unknown. This sample lists roughly 90,000 clones; approximately 90% were detected once. The biggest ten clones account for around 2.3% of the sample. Sequencing input: PBMCs. The receptors were gathered from a man between 18 and 35 years old in good health and CMV-seronegative.

The rearrangement joins TRBV9 to TRBJ2-7; no reliable D call. The CDR3 covers 13 residues. From germline, CDR1 is SGDLS and CDR2 YYNGEE. V lost 4 bases and J lost 7, with 15 bases in between. CDR3 protein: CASSPRLGEEQYF. CDR3 in DNA: TGTGCCAGCAGCCCGCGACTTGGTGAGGAGCAGTACTTC.

This chain connects TRBV28 to TRBJ1-2, with 7 bases identical to TRBD1. The CDR3 extends over 14 amino acids. The germline V gene encodes CDR1 MDHEN and CDR2 SYDVKM. Trimming took 7 bases from V and 8 from J; bases not matched to a gene: 13. This chain's CDR3 is CASNLGGALRGYTF. Written as DNA, the CDR3 is TGTGCCAGCAATCTAGGGGGCGCTTTGAGAGGCTACACCTTC.

The genes are TRBV19 and TRBJ2-1, with TRBD1 as a possible D gene (5 bases). The germline V and J ends were trimmed by 6 bases and 8 bases, with 11 bases remaining between them. There are 12 residues in the CDR3. Germline lookup yields CDR1 LNHDA and CDR2 SQIVND (reference sequence). The CDR3 region has the DNA TGTGCCAGTAGCTCCAGGGTCCATGAGCAGTTCTTC. This encodes CASSSRVHEQFF.

This clone occurred once. V usage is TRBV19 and J usage is TRBJ1-1, with D tentatively TRBD1 (5 bases). The germline V and J ends were trimmed by 8 bases and 1 base, with 11 bases remaining between them. Germline values: CDR1 LNHDA, CDR2 SQIVND (reference sequence). The CDR3 runs to 13 residues. CDR3 sequence (DNA): TGTGCCAGTGCGTCAGACAGGAACACTGAAGCTTTCTTT. It specifies CASASDRNTEAFF.

This clone was detected only a few times. The chain carries TRBV19 and TRBJ1-1; D not resolved. Germline V lookup: CDR1 LNHDA, CDR2 SQIVND (reference sequence). There are 14 residues in the CDR3. Deletions cut 5 bases from V and 5 bases from J, with 15 bases between. The CDR3: CASSQNAGLTEAFF. CDR3 DNA sequence: TGTGCCAGTAGTCAAAATGCGGGGTTAACTGAAGCTTTCTTT.

This sequence joins TRBV7-3 and TRBJ2-3, with TRBD2 as a possible D gene (6 bases). Looked up from germline, CDR1 is SGHTA and CDR2 is FQGTGA. This CDR3 is built from 15 residues. Trimming stripped 1 base from V and 2 bases from J, with 10 bases between. CDR3 bases: TGTGCCAGCAGCTTAAGCGGGATTCTCACAGATACGCAGTATTTT. The encoded protein is CASSLSGILTDTQYF. Together with reference TRBV7-3 and TRBJ2-3, the CDR3 gives the full variable domain: GAGVSQTPSNKVTEKGKYVELRCDPISGHTALYWYRQSLGQGPEFLIYFQGTGAADDSGLPNDRFFAVRPEGSVSTLKIQRTERGDSAVYLCASSLSGILTDTQYFGPGTRLTVL.

This clone was observed once. The chain couples TRBV19 to TRBJ1-6, with 9 bases fitting TRBD1. The CDR3 totals 14 residues. After removal of 6 bases from V and 9 bases from J, the junction contained 6 bases not matched to a gene. Per germline, CDR1 LNHDA and CDR2 SQIVND (reference sequence). The CDR3 is CASSPGQGRSPLHF. For the CDR3, the DNA is TGTGCCAGTAGCCCGGGACAGGGTCGTTCACCCCTCCACTTT.

V is TRBV28 and J is TRBJ2-5; D is uncertain. This CDR3 has 12 residues. Germline assignment: CDR1 MDHEN and CDR2 SYDVKM. With 5 bases removed from V and 5 bases from J, the gap between germline ends came to 9 bases. The chain's CDR3 is CASSLSGETQYF. For the CDR3, the DNA is TGTGCCAGCAGTCTCTCCGGGGAGACCCAGTACTTC.

The V call is TRBV7-8, the J call TRBJ2-7, with D maybe TRBD2 (5 bases). Looked up from germline, CDR1 is SGHVS and CDR2 is FQNEAQ. V was trimmed by 4 bases and J by 2 bases, leaving 15 bases between them. This CDR3 region has 15 residues. The CDR3 nucleotides are TGTGCCAGCAGCTCAAGCGGAGCCGGTACCTACGAGCAGTACTTC. Residues: CASSSSGAGTYEQYF.

This chain uses TRBV29-1 with TRBJ2-1; D call uncertain. The germline V gene has CDR1 SQVTM and CDR2 ANQGSEA. With 7 bases removed from V and 4 bases from J, the gap between germline ends came to 14 bases. This CDR3 has 13 amino acids. CDR3 amino acids: CSGLRLEYNEQFF. The DNA for the CDR3 is TGCAGCGGTCTCCGGCTAGAATACAATGAGCAGTTCTTC.

The rearrangement links TRBV28 to TRBJ1-1, with no clear D. V dropped 2 bases and J dropped 1 base, with 11 bases sitting between them. Germline V gene data show CDR1 as MDHEN and CDR2 as SYDVKM. The CDR3 runs to 15 residues. CDR3 loop: CASSLGAMPNTEAFF. The CDR3 DNA reads as TGTGCCAGCAGTTTAGGAGCCATGCCGAACACTGAAGCTTTCTTT.

This chain uses TRBV18 with TRBJ2-1, with D possibly being TRBD2 (6 bases). The CDR3 contains 17 residues. Per the germline V gene, CDR1 is KGHSH and CDR2 is LQKENI. The V end lost 2 bases, the J end lost 0 bases, and 14 bases lay between the germline ends. For the CDR3, the DNA is TGTGCCAGCTCACCATTGGCGGGACTGAGCTCCTACAATGAGCAGTTCTTC. Translation: CASSPLAGLSSYNEQFF.

The sample holds one count of this clone. This chain links TRBV25-1 with TRBJ2-7; D may be TRBD1 (6 bases). The V and J ends lost 3 bases and 3 bases respectively, with 15 bases between them. Germline V lookup: CDR1 MGHDK, CDR2 SYGVNS. The CDR3 totals 15 residues. CDR3 in amino acids: CASSDQPDSVYEQYF. The CDR3 DNA reads TGTGCCAGCAGTGACCAACCGGACAGTGTCTACGAGCAGTACTTC.

This clone was counted a single time. The rearrangement uses TRBV5-4 and TRBJ2-4, with TRBD2 identical over 11 bases. The CDR3 spans 13 residues. Germline CDR1 reads SGHNT; CDR2 reads YYREEE (reference sequence). Trimming took 3 bases from V and 11 from J; bases not matched to a gene: 4. The CDR3, as DNA: TGTGCCAGCAGCTCTCTAGCGGGAGGCGTTCAGTACTTC. Its translation: CASSSLAGGVQYF.

This clone appeared once. The chain has TRBV10-3 and TRBJ1-2; 8 nucleotides align to TRBD1. The CDR3 contains 14 residues. Germline assignment: CDR1 ENHRY and CDR2 SYGVKD. Germline trimming cut 7 bases from V and 6 bases from J; bases unmatched to any gene: 10. CDR3 protein: CAINFGQGSDGYTF. Here the CDR3 DNA reads TGTGCCATCAATTTCGGACAGGGATCGGATGGCTACACCTTC.

The chain links TRBV5-4 to TRBJ2-7; 9 bases align to TRBD1. Germline V gene lookup returns CDR1 SGHNT and CDR2 YYREEE (reference sequence). CDR3 length: 15 amino acids. The V and J ends lost 4 bases and 0 bases, in that order; junction bases with no gene match: 5. The CDR3 DNA sequence: TGTGCCAGCAGCCCGTCGGGACAGGGCTCCTACGAGCAGTACTTC. As protein: CASSPSGQGSYEQYF.

The chain recombines TRBV7-2 with TRBJ2-1; TRBD1 aligns across 8 bases. The junction had 3 bases not matched to a gene; V was cut back by 6 bases and J by 5 bases. There are 13 residues in the CDR3. CDR1 SGHTA and CDR2 FQGNSA come from the germline V gene. Written as DNA, the CDR3 is TGTGCCAGCAGGGACAGGGCCAACAATGAGCAGTTCTTC. Its protein is CASRDRANNEQFF.

This chain uses TRBV5-1 with TRBJ2-1; a possible D gene is TRBD2 (6 bases). V was cut by 0 bases and J by 5 bases, with 9 bases left in between. The CDR3 covers 14 residues. Germline V lookup: CDR1 SGHRS, CDR2 YFSETQ. CDR3 nucleotides: TGCGCCAGCAGCTTGGGCGGGAACCACAATGAGCAGTTCTTC. This gives the protein CASSLGGNHNEQFF.

This clone was seen just once. The rearrangement links TRBV2 to TRBJ2-3, with 9 bases lining up with TRBD2. Germline V gives CDR1 SNHLY, CDR2 FYNNEI. V lost 5 bases, J lost 5 bases, and 8 bases stayed unmatched. The CDR3 has 15 amino acids. Here the CDR3 reads CASSRLAVRGDTQYF. The CDR3 bases are TGTGCCAGCAGTAGACTAGCGGTTAGGGGAGATACGCAGTATTTT.

The gene calls are TRBV5-4 and TRBJ2-5, with TRBD1 matching 8 bases. V dropped 4 bases and J dropped 9; count of bases not matched to a gene: 17. CDR1 and CDR2 from the germline V gene are SGHNT and YYREEE (reference sequence). The CDR3 totals 16 residues. In nucleotides, the CDR3 is TGTGCCAGCAGCACCGGGGGCGCACAGGGGGTCGGGTCCCAGTACTTC. This codes for CASSTGGAQGVGSQYF.

The chain carries TRBV28 and TRBJ1-2; D remains unclear. V was cut by 3 bases and J by 4 bases, with 9 bases left in between. The CDR3 spans 13 residues. Germline V gives CDR1 MDHEN, CDR2 SYDVKM. The CDR3 spells CASSLNRGYGYTF. CDR3 DNA sequence: TGTGCCAGCAGTTTGAATCGGGGCTATGGCTACACCTTC.

V is TRBV7-9 and J is TRBJ1-1; TRBD1 matches at 8 bases. Germline trimming cut 1 base from V and 0 bases from J; bases unmatched to any gene: 7. Germline V gene sequence: CDR1 SEHNR, CDR2 FQNEAQ (reference sequence). The length of the CDR3 is 17 residues. CDR3 loop: CASSLVQGASLNTEAFF. The CDR3 region has the DNA TGTGCCAGCAGCTTAGTTCAGGGGGCCTCATTGAACACTGAAGCTTTCTTT.

The chain joins TRBV4-1 to TRBJ2-1; 14 positions match TRBD2. This CDR3 has 20 residues. Germline CDR1 MGHRA, CDR2 YSYEKL. The junction had 11 bases not matched to a gene; V was cut back by 0 bases and J by 4 bases. This CDR3 reads CASSQDGTSGSPTRYNEQFF. The DNA of the CDR3 is TGCGCCAGCAGCCAAGATGGGACTAGCGGGAGCCCCACCCGATACAATGAGCAGTTCTTC.

The chain carries TRBV7-9 and TRBJ2-5; TRBD1 might be the D (5 bases). V shed 6 bases and J shed 4 bases, with 15 bases lying between them. The germline V gene has CDR1 SEHNR and CDR2 FQNEAQ (reference sequence). This CDR3 comprises 14 residues. This CDR3 reads CASSLRQSVETQYF. The CDR3 nucleotides are TGTGCCAGCAGTTTAAGACAGTCGGTAGAGACCCAGTACTTC.

The gene calls are TRBV6-6 and TRBJ1-1; 7 nucleotides agree with TRBD1. Germline-derived CDR1 and CDR2 are MNHNY and SVGAGI (reference sequence). The ends lost 8 bases at V and 7 bases at J; junction bases unmatched: 16. There are 15 residues in the CDR3. The CDR3, as DNA: TGTGCCAGCTCAGACAGGGCCGGCTACGCGAGTGAAGCTTTCTTT. Translating gives CASSDRAGYASEAFF.

The chain is built from TRBV7-2 and TRBJ2-7; 7 positions agree with TRBD1. This CDR3 has 14 residues. CDR1 and CDR2 from the germline V gene are SGHTA and FQGNSA. Unmatched junction bases numbered 4, after V lost 2 bases and J lost 3 bases. The CDR3 loop reads CASSLTRQGYEQYF. CDR3 DNA sequence: TGTGCCAGCAGCTTAACCCGACAGGGCTACGAGCAGTACTTC.

This clone was detected once. J is TRBJ1-4 and V is TRBV6-1; 7 bases line up with TRBD1. CDR1 and CDR2 from the germline V gene are MNHNS and SASEGT. With V trimmed by 5 bases and J by 10 bases, 4 bases remained unmatched. The CDR3 runs to 12 residues. The chain's CDR3 is CASSQDRLKLFF. CDR3 nucleotides: TGTGCCAGCAGTCAGGACAGGTTAAAACTGTTTTTT.

V is TRBV10-3 and J is TRBJ2-1; 8 bases match TRBD2. The CDR3 is 15 amino acids. The V and J ends lost 4 bases and 9 bases, in that order; junction bases with no gene match: 11. Looked up from germline, CDR1 is ENHRY and CDR2 is SYGVKD. CDR3 coding DNA: TGTGCCATCAGTGGGACCATAAGCGGGAGCGGTGAGCAGTTCTTC. Amino acid sequence: CAISGTISGSGEQFF.